These 13 T cell receptor beta chains were all obtained from the same sample, sequenced in a study of blood T cell repertoires in COVID-19. Sequenced by immunoSEQ multiplex PCR; TCRdb stores in-frame clones only, minus some. Counted here are more than 250,000 clones, approximately 89% occurring once; the ten biggest clones make up over 1%. Sequenced sample: PBMCs or T cells enriched from blood (not recorded which). The receptors derive from a woman aged 40 to 49 with acute COVID-19.

The rearrangement joins TRBV6-1 to TRBJ2-7; TRBD2 matches 12 bases. The CDR3 consists of 17 residues. The V segment lost 0 bases and the J segment 6 bases; nucleotides outside the gene matches: 9. Germline V CDR1 and CDR2: MNHNS, SASEGT. The CDR3 loop reads CASSEAERLAGAGEQYF. CDR3 sequence (DNA): TGTGCCAGCAGTGAAGCTGAAAGACTAGCGGGAGCGGGCGAGCAGTACTTC.

This clone appeared a few times. The chain employs TRBV4-1 and TRBJ2-3; D gene uncertain. There are 16 residues in the CDR3. Trimming shortened V by 1 base and J by 0 bases, and 11 bases separated the two germline ends. Germline V gives CDR1 MGHRA, CDR2 YSYEKL. CDR3 DNA: TGCGCCAGCAGCCAAGCCTCTTACGGTAGCACAGATACGCAGTATTTT. Translation gives CASSQASYGSTDTQYF.

The rearrangement uses TRBV7-2 and TRBJ2-3, with 8 bases lining up with TRBD2. The CDR3 spans 16 residues. Trimming cost V 3 bases and J 2 bases; bases outside gene matches: 7. The germline CDR1 and CDR2 sequences are SGHTA and FQGNSA. CDR3 protein: CASSFLPGLVTDTQYF. CDR3 nucleotide sequence: TGTGCCAGCAGCTTCCTGCCGGGACTAGTCACAGATACGCAGTATTTT.

The CDR3 reads CASTSGQMYGYTF. The CDR3 DNA sequence: TGTGCCAGTACCTCGGGACAGATGTATGGCTACACCTTC. V usage is TRBV19 and J usage is TRBJ1-2; 7 positions agree with TRBD1. CDR3 length: 13 residues. Germline V CDR1 and CDR2: LNHDA, SQIVND (reference sequence). With V trimmed by 7 bases and J by 5 bases, 7 bases remained unmatched. Complete variable domain (other parts from reference TRBV19 and TRBJ1-2): DGGITQSPKYLFRKEGQNVTLSCEQNLNHDAMYWYRQDPGQGLRLIYYSQIVNDFQKGDIAEGYSVSREKKESFPLTVTSAQKNPTAFYLCASTSGQMYGYTFGSGTRLTVV.

This clone is a singleton in its sample. The chain carries TRBV2 and TRBJ1-1; D remains ambiguous. Germline CDR1 and CDR2: SNHLY and FYNNEI. The CDR3 length is 13 residues. Trimming left V 8 bases short and J 8 bases short, with 18 bases between. The CDR3 region has the DNA TGTGCCAGCGAAGCCCAGCGGGCCAGAGAAGCTTTCTTT. Translation gives CASEAQRAREAFF.

This clone has only one observation. V and J are TRBV11-2 and TRBJ1-3, with no clear D. Trimming stripped 5 bases from V and 4 bases from J, with 9 bases between. The CDR3 runs to 13 residues. Germline values: CDR1 SGHAT, CDR2 FQNNGV. DNA of the CDR3: TGTGCCAGCAGCCAACTAACCGGAAACACCATATATTTT. Translation gives CASSQLTGNTIYF.

The chain couples TRBV2 to TRBJ1-1; 7 bases map to TRBD1. The CDR3 covers 13 residues. J gave up 4 bases and V 1 base, and 0 bases lay outside the gene matches. Germline V gene data show CDR1 as SNHLY and CDR2 as FYNNEI. The CDR3 coding sequence is TGTGCCAGCAGTGAAGACAGGGGCACTGAAGCTTTCTTT. It is translated as CASSEDRGTEAFF.

The chain combines TRBV4-3 with TRBJ2-6; the D gene is possibly TRBD1 (6 bases). V was clipped by 0 bases and J by 4 bases, with 10 bases between them. CDR3 length: 16 amino acids. CDR1 and CDR2 (germline): LGHNA, YSLEER. As DNA, the CDR3 is TGCGCCAGCAGCCAAGATTCAGGGGCCGGGGCCAACGTCCTGACTTTC. Translated: CASSQDSGAGANVLTF.

The genes are TRBV5-6 and TRBJ1-4, with D maybe TRBD1 (6 bases). This CDR3 comprises 14 residues. Trimming removed 4 bases at V and 8 bases at J, with 15 bases between. CDR1 is SGHDT and CDR2 is YYEEEE in the germline V gene. The CDR3 nucleotides read TGTGCCAGCAGCAGACAACAGGGCCTAGAAAAACTGTTTTTT. It encodes CASSRQQGLEKLFF.

The chain has TRBV13 and TRBJ2-1; 9 nucleotides match TRBD1. Germline CDR1 is PRHDT and CDR2 is FYEKMQ (reference sequence). The CDR3 runs to 13 residues. Losses at the gene ends were 4 bases for V and 15 bases for J; bases not matched to a gene: 10. The CDR3 region is CASSSQGAPTLFF. In DNA form, the CDR3 reads TGTGCCAGCAGCTCACAGGGGGCGCCAACTTTGTTCTTC.

As for this clone: One end of the junction fails to match germline, which may point to a read error. The chain couples TRBV5-6 to TRBJ2-7; the match to TRBD2 covers 8 bases. CDR1 is SGHDT, CDR2 YYEEEE, per germline. The CDR3 extends over 13 amino acids. The CDR3 is CASSLGFSGMRHF. CDR3 nucleotide sequence: TGTGCCAGCAGCTTGGGGTTTAGCGGGATGCGGCACTTC.

The gene calls are TRBV6-2 or TRBV6-3 and TRBJ2-7, with D possibly being TRBD1 (5 bases). V lost 5 bases, J lost 9 bases, and 17 bases lay in between. The CDR3 runs 13 residues. Germline assignment: CDR1 MNHEY and CDR2 SVGEGT. The CDR3 sequence: CASSNEGVSAQYF. Written as DNA, the CDR3 is TGTGCCAGCAGTAACGAAGGGGTCTCGGCGCAGTACTTC.

The V call is TRBV11-3, the J call TRBJ2-3; D remains unclear. The CDR3 is 14 residues long. Germline V lookup: CDR1 SGHNT, CDR2 YENEEA. Trimming left V 2 bases short and J 1 base short, with 7 bases between. The CDR3 here is CASSLSIRTDTQYF. The DNA for the CDR3 is TGTGCCAGCAGCTTATCTATCCGCACAGATACGCAGTATTTT.